This T cell receptor (beta chain) came from a study of T-cell memory formation after mild COVID-19. The wider study: Most TCR clusters belonged to a single donor. Study outcomes and limitations: Day 15 to 85 contracting clones showed balanced CD4/CD8; later expanders leaned CD4+. In pre-infection memory, a portion of responding clones appeared, which suggested that cross-reactive memory joined.

This clonotype was observed a few times. The antigen is undetermined. cDNA libraries for TCR alpha and TCR beta, carrying sample barcodes and UMIs, came from 5'RACE with constant-segment primers. TCRdb recomputed calls from the 5' RACE reads with MiXCR, one row per CDR3 protein. The sample carries 150,000 or so distinct CDR3 sequences, roughly 15% recorded once. The CDR3 has 13 residues. V gave up 6 bases and J gave up 6 bases, with 15 bases separating them. The specimen sequenced was PBMCs or a T cell subset sorted from them (not recorded which). The V and J genes are TRBV12-3 or TRBV12-4 and TRBJ2-7; D is uncertain. The receptor was derived from an adult woman who had mild COVID-19 (a few samples of this study predate the infection). Cell type and time point are not known. CDR3 residues: CASSSGLPGEQYF. DNA for the CDR3: TGTGCCAGCAGCTCGGGCCTCCCCGGCGAGCAGTACTTC.